These T cell receptor beta chains were read from a single sample in a study of Ad26.COV2.S vaccination and SARS-CoV-2 variants. Only in-frame clones appear in the TCRdb table, and some are missing; sequencing was by immunoSEQ multiplex PCR. The data contain approximately 300,000 clones, approximately 80% of them seen just once; the ten biggest clones take up about 2.1%. Material: peripheral blood, obtained in a trial of Ad26.COV2.S vaccine versus placebo. These receptors all stem from a person aged 18-65 years who received the Ad26.COV2.S COVID-19 vaccine or a placebo. Each CDR3 is given with its conserved first and last residue. The D gene is left open where the match is weak. A clone size is listed for some rows: how often the clone was seen (once, few, many), or a class if it is expanded.

J gene,D gene,V gene,clone size,CDR3 protein,CDR3 DNA
TRBJ1-5,-,TRBV7-6,few,CASSQAVDTYSNQPQHF,TGTGCCAGCAGCCAAGCTGTGGACACCTATAGCAATCAGCCCCAGCATTTT
TRBJ1-5,-,TRBV7-8,-,CASSSGMGANQPQHF,TGTGCCAGCAGCTCCGGCATGGGGGCGAATCAGCCCCAGCATTTT
TRBJ1-2,TRBD1,TRBV19,-,CASRWDRGSGYTF,TGTGCCAGTAGATGGGACAGGGGGAGCGGCTACACCTTC
TRBJ2-7,-,TRBV6-2/TRBV6-3,-,CASSYDASYEQYF,TGTGCCAGCAGTTACGACGCCTCCTACGAGCAGTACTTC
TRBJ1-3,-,TRBV28,few,CASSFWHLGPGNTIYF,TGTGCCAGCAGTTTTTGGCATTTAGGCCCTGGAAACACCATATATTTT
TRBJ2-7,TRBD1,TRBV24-1,-,CATSASTGPSEQYF,TGTGCCACCAGTGCCTCGACAGGGCCCTCCGAGCAGTACTTC
TRBJ1-3,-,TRBV3-1/TRBV3-2,-,CASSQDVGAGNTIYF,TGTGCCAGCAGCCAAGATGTAGGTGCAGGAAACACCATATATTTT
TRBJ1-6,-,TRBV12-3/TRBV12-4,-,CASSGKSNSPLHF,TGTGCCAGTTCAGGGAAGAGTAATTCACCCCTCCACTTT
TRBJ2-1,-,TRBV5-1,-,CASSLGQLNEQFF,TGCGCCAGCAGCTTGGGACAGCTAAATGAGCAGTTCTTC
TRBJ2-1,TRBD2,TRBV5-4,-,CASSSGLAGGTYNEQFF,TGTGCCAGCAGCTCGGGACTAGCGGGGGGGACCTACAATGAGCAGTTCTTC
TRBJ2-5,TRBD2,TRBV2,-,CASTSSGVPPQYF,TGTGCCAGCACTTCTAGCGGGGTTCCTCCCCAGTACTTC
TRBJ1-1,TRBD1,TRBV5-1,once,CASRPGTGNTEAFF,TGCGCCAGCAGGCCCGGGACAGGGAACACTGAAGCTTTCTTT
TRBJ1-5,-,TRBV10-3,-,CAIRADLRNQPQHF,TGTGCCATCAGAGCCGACTTACGCAATCAGCCCCAGCATTTT
TRBJ2-2,TRBD1,TRBV11-2,few,CASSSYRGRAGELFF,TGTGCCAGCAGCTCCTACAGGGGGCGGGCCGGGGAGCTGTTTTTT
TRBJ1-3,-,TRBV5-5,-,CASSFRLDTIYF,TGTGCCAGCAGCTTCCGCTTAGACACCATATATTTT
TRBJ2-3,TRBD1,TRBV5-1,-,CASHRDRSTDTQYF,TGCGCCAGCCACCGGGACAGGAGCACAGATACGCAGTATTTT
TRBJ1-1,-,TRBV7-3,once,CASSEGRNTEAFF,TGTGCCAGCAGCGAGGGGAGGAACACTGAAGCTTTCTTT
TRBJ2-7,-,TRBV9,-,CASSVAALSEQYF,TGTGCCAGCAGCGTAGCGGCCCTTTCCGAGCAGTACTTC
TRBJ2-1,-,TRBV5-4,-,CAVYNEQFF,TGTGCCGTTTACAATGAGCAGTTCTTC
TRBJ1-2,-,TRBV6-1,-,CASTMDSSGGYTF,TGTGCCAGCACCATGGACAGTTCAGGTGGCTACACCTTC
TRBJ1-1,-,TRBV9,once,CASSVAIRNTEAFF,TGTGCCAGCAGCGTAGCCATTAGGAACACTGAAGCTTTCTTT
TRBJ1-2,-,TRBV19,once,CASRAVGYNYGYTF,TGTGCCAGCAGGGCGGTAGGGTATAACTATGGCTACACCTTC
TRBJ2-7,TRBD1,TRBV5-1,-,CASSRGTGGSGTYEQYF,TGCGCCAGCAGCCGCGGGACAGGGGGGTCCGGGACCTACGAGCAGTACTTC
TRBJ1-2,-,TRBV5-1,-,CASSLVAGEDYGYTF,TGCGCCAGCAGCTTGGTCGCGGGGGAAGACTATGGCTACACCTTC
TRBJ2-6,TRBD1,TRBV4-2,-,CASSQVWYGTVSSGANVLTF,TGTGCCAGCAGCCAAGTGTGGTACGGGACAGTTTCCTCTGGGGCCAACGTCCTGACTTTC
TRBJ2-3,-,TRBV19,-,CASSISGTRRGDTQYF,TGTGCCAGTAGTATTTCTGGGACAAGGCGGGGAGATACGCAGTATTTT
TRBJ1-2,-,TRBV14,-,CASSQGQNYGYTF,TGTGCCAGCAGCCAAGGACAGAACTATGGCTACACCTTC